The 25 T cell receptor beta chains below all came from one sample that was sequenced in a study of cytomegalovirus exposure and HLA in healthy donors. 13 Jbeta primers and 60 Vbeta primers were used for the PCR. The assay was immunoSEQ multiplex PCR, and TCRdb's table has in-frame clones only and misses some. This sample has roughly 120,000 clones, with 79% found just once. Specimen: PBMCs. These receptors were collected from a man younger than 35 in good health and CMV-seronegative.

The count of this clone is one. A read error may account for a junction end that differs from germline. The V gene is TRBV5-1, the J gene TRBJ1-2; 7 bases fit TRBD1. The CDR3 length is 16 residues. Germline V gene data show CDR1 as SGHRS and CDR2 as YFSETQ. The CDR3 spells CASSLDPTGQPYGYTF. CDR3 nucleotides: TGCGCCAGCAGTTTGGATCCCACGGGACAGCCCTATGGCTACACCTTC.

V is TRBV5-1 and J is TRBJ2-7; D not resolved. The germline gives CDR1 SGHRS, CDR2 YFSETQ. This CDR3 comprises 11 residues. With 3 bases removed from V and 2 bases from J, the gap between germline ends came to 3 bases. The CDR3 DNA follows: TGCGCCAGCAGCTCTCCCTACGAGCAGTACTTC. Translation gives CASSSPYEQYF.

This chain uses TRBV6-4 with TRBJ1-6; TRBD1 agrees at 7 bases. V dropped 7 bases and J dropped 4; count of bases not matched to a gene: 22. The germline V gene encodes CDR1 MRHNA and CDR2 SNTAGT. CDR3 length: 20 residues. CDR3 bases: TGTGCCAGCACTTTAGACAGGGCTACAAAGGGGGAGAGGTATAATTCACCCCTCCACTTT. Translated: CASTLDRATKGERYNSPLHF.

This clone was picked up a small number of times. The rearrangement links TRBV5-6 to TRBJ2-7; 9 positions match TRBD1. The CDR3 has 14 amino acids. J was trimmed by 9 bases and V by 0 bases; bases with no gene match: 7. Germline-derived CDR1 and CDR2 are SGHDT and YYEEEE. The CDR3, as DNA: TGTGCCAGCAGCTTGGGAGAGACAGGGGGTGTGCAGTACTTC. Protein sequence: CASSLGETGGVQYF.

This clone came up a few times. This chain links TRBV11-1 with TRBJ2-7; 8 bases agree with TRBD1. This CDR3 region has 13 residues. V lost 4 bases to trimming and J lost 6 bases; unmatched junction nucleotides: 5. CDR1 is SGHAT, CDR2 FQDESV, per germline (reference sequence). The CDR3 sequence is CASSSDRVSEQYV. As DNA, the CDR3 is TGTGCCAGCAGCTCGGACAGGGTGTCCGAGCAGTACGTC.

This clone has just a few counts. V is TRBV7-3 and J is TRBJ2-5, with 7 bases that match TRBD1. Germline V gives CDR1 SGHTA, CDR2 FQGTGA. After removal of 5 bases from V and 3 bases from J, the junction contained 12 bases not matched to a gene. The CDR3 runs 16 residues. This CDR3 reads CASSPSGQTNKETQYF. As DNA, the CDR3 is TGTGCCAGCAGCCCATCGGGACAGACAAATAAAGAGACCCAGTACTTC. Looking up the rest from reference TRBV7-3 and TRBJ2-5 gives the full variable domain: GAGVSQTPSNKVTEKGKYVELRCDPISGHTALYWYRQSLGQGPEFLIYFQGTGAADDSGLPNDRFFAVRPEGSVSTLKIQRTERGDSAVYLCASSPSGQTNKETQYFGPGTRLLVL.

V and J are TRBV27 and TRBJ1-1; 7 bases match TRBD1. Trimming took 2 bases from V and 11 from J; bases not matched to a gene: 14. Germline V gives CDR1 MNHEY, CDR2 SMNVEV (reference sequence). The CDR3 covers 15 residues. CDR3 nucleotides: TGTGCCAGCAGTTTAGGACCGGGACAGAGAATGGGGGCTTTCTTT. This translates into CASSLGPGQRMGAFF.

J is TRBJ2-5 and V is TRBV10-3; 7 positions agree with TRBD2. The tail of the sequence fits TRBJ2-7 better, so the J call may be wrong. Germline CDR1 reads ENHRY; CDR2 reads SYGVKD. The CDR3 is made up of 13 amino acids. In nucleotides, the CDR3 is TGTGCCATCAAACGGGAGGCCGACTACGAGCAGTACTTC. Protein sequence: CAIKREADYEQYF.

The chain carries TRBV27 and TRBJ2-1; tentatively, D is TRBD1 (6 bases). Germline-derived CDR1 and CDR2 are MNHEY and SMNVEV (reference sequence). The CDR3 sequence is 13 residues long. Trimming pared 5 bases from V and 4 bases from J, leaving 9 bases between. CDR3 sequence (DNA): TGTGCCAGCAGTCGACAGGTTTACAATGAGCAGTTCTTC. Translation: CASSRQVYNEQFF.

The chain links TRBV7-8 to TRBJ2-7, with 7 bases that match TRBD2. The germline CDR1 and CDR2 sequences are SGHVS and FQNEAQ. The CDR3 loop spans 15 amino acids. V lost 1 base, J lost 5 bases, and 8 bases stayed unmatched. The CDR3 nucleotides read TGTGCCAGCAGCTTAGTGGGGGAGGGCCTCCACGAGCAGTACTTC. This codes for CASSLVGEGLHEQYF.

The genes are TRBV5-1 and TRBJ2-1, with D possibly TRBD2 on 6 matching bases. Germline V gene sequence: CDR1 SGHRS, CDR2 YFSETQ. The CDR3 is 14 amino acids. V was cut by 3 bases and J by 9 bases, with 16 bases left in between. Written as DNA, the CDR3 is TGCGCCAGCAGCTCCGGGACTCCTCGTCGTGAGCAGTTCTTC. This gives the protein CASSSGTPRREQFF.

The rearrangement uses TRBV6-5 and TRBJ2-5; D remains ambiguous. The germline CDR1 and CDR2 sequences are MNHEY and SVGAGI. Trimming took off 0 bases at V and 7 bases at J, with 9 bases between the two ends. CDR3 size: 13 residues. CDR3 residues: CASSYSSFGTQYF. In DNA form, the CDR3 reads TGTGCCAGCAGTTACTCTTCCTTCGGGACCCAGTACTTC.

The chain couples TRBV5-4 to TRBJ1-3; D perhaps matches TRBD1 (5 bases). Germline assignment: CDR1 SGHNT and CDR2 YYREEE (reference sequence). Trimming stripped 4 bases from V and 0 bases from J, with 11 bases between. The CDR3 is 15 residues long. The CDR3 loop reads CASSPGGVSGNTIYF. The CDR3 DNA sequence: TGTGCCAGCAGCCCCGGAGGGGTCTCTGGAAACACCATATATTTT.

This chain links TRBV2 with TRBJ2-7; TRBD1 matches at 7 bases. CDR1 SNHLY and CDR2 FYNNEI come from the germline V gene. The CDR3 loop spans 12 amino acids. The junction had 10 bases not matched to a gene; V was cut back by 11 bases and J by 6 bases. The CDR3 sequence is CASNEGGPEQYF. CDR3 sequence (DNA): TGTGCCTCAAACGAAGGGGGCCCCGAGCAGTACTTC.

V gene TRBV7-8 combines with J gene TRBJ1-1; D is possibly TRBD1 (6 bases). V was pared by 5 bases and J by 1 base, with 11 bases between. This CDR3 comprises 14 residues. Germline lookup yields CDR1 SGHVS and CDR2 FQNEAQ. The CDR3 coding sequence is TGTGCCAGCAGCAGAGGGGGTTCGAACACTGAAGCTTTCTTT. The encoded protein is CASSRGGSNTEAFF.

The genes are TRBV10-2 and TRBJ2-5; TRBD2 is a possible D gene (5 bases). This CDR3 is 17 amino acids long. Germline CDR1 and CDR2: WSHSY and SAAADI. With 2 bases removed from V and 2 bases from J, the gap between germline ends came to 18 bases. In nucleotides, the CDR3 is TGCGCCAGCAGTGAGCCGGAGGTTATTCGCAGTCAAGAGACCCAGTACTTC. Its protein is CASSEPEVIRSQETQYF.

The chain joins TRBV5-4 to TRBJ1-4; 7 bases fit TRBD1. Germline loops: CDR1 SGHNT, CDR2 YYREEE (reference sequence). After removal of 4 bases from V and 5 bases from J, the junction contained 8 bases not matched to a gene. The CDR3 loop spans 15 amino acids. This chain's CDR3 is CASSPLGTENEKLFF. The CDR3, as DNA: TGTGCCAGCAGCCCCCTCGGGACAGAAAATGAAAAACTGTTTTTT.

This chain connects TRBV27 to TRBJ2-1; TRBD1 matches at 11 bases. With V trimmed by 7 bases and J by 6 bases, 11 bases remained unmatched. Germline-derived CDR1 and CDR2 are MNHEY and SMNVEV (reference sequence). The CDR3 is made up of 16 amino acids. The CDR3 here is CASTLRPGTGGNEQFF. In DNA, the CDR3 is TGTGCCAGCACCCTCCGGCCCGGGACAGGGGGCAATGAGCAGTTCTTC.

The J gene is TRBJ2-1, the V gene TRBV6-1; no firm D call. CDR3 length equals 14 residues. V was pared by 5 bases and J by 4 bases, with 12 bases between. Germline assignment: CDR1 MNHNS and CDR2 SASEGT. The CDR3 DNA is TGTGCCAGCAGTCCCGGGTCCTTGTACAATGAGCAGTTCTTC. It yields the protein CASSPGSLYNEQFF.

This clone was seen just once. The chain is built from TRBV7-3 and TRBJ2-7; TRBD1 matches 8 bases. Germline assignment: CDR1 SGHTA and CDR2 FQGTGA. The length of the CDR3 is 14 residues. J gave up 0 bases and V 4 bases, and 2 bases lay outside the gene matches. The CDR3 nucleotides are TGTGCCAGCAGCTCGGACAGGGACTCCTACGAGCAGTACTTC. Residues: CASSSDRDSYEQYF.

This rearrangement joins TRBV2 to TRBJ1-2, with 7 bases that match TRBD1. Germline V gene data show CDR1 as SNHLY and CDR2 as FYNNEI. The junction had 15 bases not matched to a gene; V was cut back by 9 bases and J by 8 bases. The CDR3 consists of 14 residues. In DNA form, the CDR3 reads TGTGCCAGATCAGACAGGGCGGTTCCCAGCGGCTACACCTTC. It is translated as CARSDRAVPSGYTF.

The chain combines TRBV30 with TRBJ1-1, with TRBD1 as a possible D gene (5 bases). Germline CDR1 and CDR2: GTSNPN and SVGIG (reference sequence). The CDR3 spans 15 residues. Trimming left V 1 base short and J 1 base short, with 13 bases between. CDR3: CAWSGGGEGNTEAFF. The CDR3 region has the DNA TGTGCCTGGAGTGGCGGGGGAGAGGGGAACACTGAAGCTTTCTTT.

This chain links TRBV23-1 with TRBJ1-1; 8 nucleotides match TRBD1. TRBV23-1 carries the ORF label, with uncertain function. J lost 3 bases, V lost 4 bases, and 7 bases had no gene match. The CDR3 runs 15 residues. The DNA of the CDR3 is TGCGCCAGCAGTCCCGGACAGGGTCGGCACACTGAAGCTTTCTTT. It yields the protein CASSPGQGRHTEAFF.

CDR3: CASLPEAGGSPDTQYF. CDR3 nucleotides: TGCGCCAGCCTTCCGGAAGCGGGAGGGTCCCCCGATACGCAGTATTTT. The J gene is TRBJ2-3, the V gene TRBV5-1; 10 bases fit TRBD2. V shed 7 bases and J 6 bases; nucleotides not matched to a gene: 14. The CDR3 totals 16 residues. CDR1 SGHRS and CDR2 YFSETQ come from the germline V gene.

The sample holds one count of this clone. This chain links TRBV6-1 with TRBJ2-7, with 8 nucleotides matching TRBD1. Germline trimming cut 8 bases from V and 13 bases from J; bases unmatched to any gene: 19. The CDR3 has 14 residues. Germline CDR1 is MNHNS and CDR2 is SASEGT. The CDR3: CASLLFKDRAKSYF. The CDR3 coding sequence is TGTGCCAGCTTGTTGTTTAAGGACAGGGCTAAATCATACTTC.